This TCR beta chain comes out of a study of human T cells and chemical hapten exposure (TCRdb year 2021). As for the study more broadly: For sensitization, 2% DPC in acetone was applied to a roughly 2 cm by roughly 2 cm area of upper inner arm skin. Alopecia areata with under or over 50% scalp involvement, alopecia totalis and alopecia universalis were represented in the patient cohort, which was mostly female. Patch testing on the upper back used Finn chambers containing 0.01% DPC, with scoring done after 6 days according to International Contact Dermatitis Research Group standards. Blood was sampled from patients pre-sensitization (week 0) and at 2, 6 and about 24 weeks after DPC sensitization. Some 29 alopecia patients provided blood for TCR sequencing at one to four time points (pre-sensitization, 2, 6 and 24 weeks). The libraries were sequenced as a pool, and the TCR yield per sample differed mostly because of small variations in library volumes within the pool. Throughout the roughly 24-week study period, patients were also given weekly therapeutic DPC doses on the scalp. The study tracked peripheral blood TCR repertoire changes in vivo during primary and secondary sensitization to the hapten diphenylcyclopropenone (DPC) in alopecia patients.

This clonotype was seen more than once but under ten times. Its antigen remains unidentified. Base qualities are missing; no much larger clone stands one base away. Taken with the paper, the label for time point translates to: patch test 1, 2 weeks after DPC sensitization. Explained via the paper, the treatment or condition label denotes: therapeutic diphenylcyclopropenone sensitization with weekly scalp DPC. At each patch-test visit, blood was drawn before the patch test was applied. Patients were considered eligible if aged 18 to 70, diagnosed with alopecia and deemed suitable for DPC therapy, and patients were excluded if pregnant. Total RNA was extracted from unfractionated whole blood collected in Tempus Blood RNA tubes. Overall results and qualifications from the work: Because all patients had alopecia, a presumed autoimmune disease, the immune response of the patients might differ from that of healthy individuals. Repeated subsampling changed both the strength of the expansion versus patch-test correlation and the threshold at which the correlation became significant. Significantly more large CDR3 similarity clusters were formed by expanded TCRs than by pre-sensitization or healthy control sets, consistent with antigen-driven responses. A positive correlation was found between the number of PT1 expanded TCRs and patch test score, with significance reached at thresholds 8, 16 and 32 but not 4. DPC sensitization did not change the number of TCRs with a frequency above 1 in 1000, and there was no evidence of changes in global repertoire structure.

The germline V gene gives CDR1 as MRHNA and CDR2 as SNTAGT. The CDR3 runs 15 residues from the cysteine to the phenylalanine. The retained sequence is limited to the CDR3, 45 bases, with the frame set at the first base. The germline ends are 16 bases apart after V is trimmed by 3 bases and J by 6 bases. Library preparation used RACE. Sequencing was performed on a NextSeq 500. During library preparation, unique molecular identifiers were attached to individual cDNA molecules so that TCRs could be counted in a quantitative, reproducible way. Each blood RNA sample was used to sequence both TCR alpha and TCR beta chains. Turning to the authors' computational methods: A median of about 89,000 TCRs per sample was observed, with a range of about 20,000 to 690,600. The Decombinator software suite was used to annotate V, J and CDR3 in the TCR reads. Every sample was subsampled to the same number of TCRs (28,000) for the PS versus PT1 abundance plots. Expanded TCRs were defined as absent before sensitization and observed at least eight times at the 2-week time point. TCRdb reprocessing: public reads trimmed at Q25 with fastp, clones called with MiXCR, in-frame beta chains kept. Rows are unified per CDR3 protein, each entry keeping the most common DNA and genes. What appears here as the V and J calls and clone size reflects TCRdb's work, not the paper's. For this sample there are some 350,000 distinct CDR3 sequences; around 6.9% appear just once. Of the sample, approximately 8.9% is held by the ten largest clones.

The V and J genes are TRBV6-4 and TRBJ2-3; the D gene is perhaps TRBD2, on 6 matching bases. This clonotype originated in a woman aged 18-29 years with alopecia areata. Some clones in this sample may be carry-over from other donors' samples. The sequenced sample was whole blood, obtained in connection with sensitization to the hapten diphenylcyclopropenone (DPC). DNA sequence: TGTGCCAGCAGTGAGTACGGGGCCGGAGGGGATACGCAGTATTTT. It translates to CASSEYGAGGDTQYF.